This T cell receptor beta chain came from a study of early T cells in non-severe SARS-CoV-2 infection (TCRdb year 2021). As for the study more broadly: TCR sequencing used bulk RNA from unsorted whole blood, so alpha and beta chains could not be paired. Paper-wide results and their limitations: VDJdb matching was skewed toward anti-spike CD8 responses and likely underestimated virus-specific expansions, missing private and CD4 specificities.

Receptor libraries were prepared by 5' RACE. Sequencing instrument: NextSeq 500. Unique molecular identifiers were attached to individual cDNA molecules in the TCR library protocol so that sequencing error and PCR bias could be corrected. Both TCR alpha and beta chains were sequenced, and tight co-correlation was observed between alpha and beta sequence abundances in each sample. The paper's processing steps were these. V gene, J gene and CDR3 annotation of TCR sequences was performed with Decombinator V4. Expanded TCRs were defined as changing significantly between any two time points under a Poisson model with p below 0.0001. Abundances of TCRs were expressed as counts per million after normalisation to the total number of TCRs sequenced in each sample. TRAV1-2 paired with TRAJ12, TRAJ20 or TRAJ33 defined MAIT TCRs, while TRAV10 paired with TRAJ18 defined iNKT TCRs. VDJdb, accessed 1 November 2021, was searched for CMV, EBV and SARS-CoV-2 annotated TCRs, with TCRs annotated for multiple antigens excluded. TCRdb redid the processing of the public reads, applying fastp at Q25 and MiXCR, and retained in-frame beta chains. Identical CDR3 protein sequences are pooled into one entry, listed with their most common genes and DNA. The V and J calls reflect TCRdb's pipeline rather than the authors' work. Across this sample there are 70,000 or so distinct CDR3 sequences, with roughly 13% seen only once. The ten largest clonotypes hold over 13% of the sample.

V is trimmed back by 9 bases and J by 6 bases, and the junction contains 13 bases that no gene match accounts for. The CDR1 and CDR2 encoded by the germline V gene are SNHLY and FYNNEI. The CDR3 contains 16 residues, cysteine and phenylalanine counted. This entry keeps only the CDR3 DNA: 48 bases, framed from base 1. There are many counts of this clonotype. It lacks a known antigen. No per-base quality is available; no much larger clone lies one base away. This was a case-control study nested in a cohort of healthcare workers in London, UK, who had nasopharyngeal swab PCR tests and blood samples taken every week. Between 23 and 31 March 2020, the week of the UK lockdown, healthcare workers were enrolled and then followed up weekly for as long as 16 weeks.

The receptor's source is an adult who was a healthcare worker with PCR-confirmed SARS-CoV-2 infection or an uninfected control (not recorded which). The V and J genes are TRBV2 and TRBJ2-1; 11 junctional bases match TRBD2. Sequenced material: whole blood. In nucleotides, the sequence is TGTGCCAGTGGCCGGTTACTAGCGGGGGCCATCAATGAGCAGTTCTTC. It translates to CASGRLLAGAINEQFF.